The TCR beta chain under discussion was sequenced for a study of cytomegalovirus exposure and HLA in healthy donors. Study observations and caveats: Later analysis placed DRB1 highest and HLA-C lowest in TCR association rates, which differed by HLA locus. A later analysis associated 16,951 TCR beta sequences with HLA alleles at a 0.05 false discovery rate. In an earlier analysis, most TCR beta V segments were productive about 87% or about 30% of the time. Some V segments could not be told apart, so they were left out, TRBV6-2 and TRBV6-3 among them.

Germline CDR1 reads GTSNPN; CDR2 reads SVGIG (reference sequence). CDR3 size: 13 residues. The J segment lost 7 bases and the V segment lost 4 bases, leaving 9 bases of the junction unmatched. As regards this clone: Its antigen is as yet unknown.

PCR was performed using 60 Vbeta and 13 Jbeta primers. Repertoires were generated with immunoSEQ multiplex PCR, while TCRdb's copy carries only in-frame clones and drops some. The table has about 130,000 clones, around 83% seen once. This sequence joins TRBV30 and TRBJ1-2; 7 bases agree with TRBD1. This TCR derives from a girl aged 2 to 10 in good health and CMV-seronegative. The sample was PBMCs. CDR3 residues: CAWTGQGGAGYTF. DNA for the CDR3: TGTGCCTGGACGGGGCAGGGGGGAGCTGGCTACACCTTC.